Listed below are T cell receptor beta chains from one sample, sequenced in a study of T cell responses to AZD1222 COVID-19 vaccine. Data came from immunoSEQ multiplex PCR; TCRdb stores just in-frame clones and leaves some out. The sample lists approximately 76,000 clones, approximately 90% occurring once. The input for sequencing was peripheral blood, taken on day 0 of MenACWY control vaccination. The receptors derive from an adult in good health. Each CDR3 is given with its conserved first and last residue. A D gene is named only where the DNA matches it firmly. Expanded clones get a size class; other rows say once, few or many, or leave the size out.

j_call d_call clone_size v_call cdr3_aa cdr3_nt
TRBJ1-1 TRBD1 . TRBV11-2 CASITTGLTEAFF TGTGCCAGCATCACGACAGGGTTAACTGAAGCTTTCTTT
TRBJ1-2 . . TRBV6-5 CASTPGGSYGYTF TGTGCCAGCACCCCTGGGGGATCCTATGGCTACACCTTC
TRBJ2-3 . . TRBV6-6 CASHAEGLTDTQYF TGTGCCAGCCACGCGGAGGGCCTCACAGATACGCAGTATTTT
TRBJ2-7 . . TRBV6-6 CASRDSNRPYEQYF TGTGCCAGCAGGGACAGTAATCGGCCCTACGAGCAGTACTTC
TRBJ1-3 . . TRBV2 CASSKEASGNTIYF TGTGCCAGCAGTAAAGAGGCGTCGGGAAACACCATATATTTT
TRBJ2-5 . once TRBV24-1 CATSDLHSGTQYF TGTGCCACCAGTGATTTGCATTCCGGGACCCAGTACTTC
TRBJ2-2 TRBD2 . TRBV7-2 CASSYRPSGINNGELFF TGTGCCAGCAGCTATCGCCCTAGCGGGATTAATAACGGGGAGCTGTTTTTT
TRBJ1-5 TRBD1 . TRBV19 CASTIRSERDRGDYQPQHF TGTGCCAGTACCATCAGATCTGAACGGGACAGGGGGGATTATCAGCCCCAGCATTTT
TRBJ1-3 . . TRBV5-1 CASSLAGPFSGNTIYF TGCGCCAGCAGCTTGGCCGGCCCGTTCTCTGGAAACACCATATATTTT
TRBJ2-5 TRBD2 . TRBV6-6 CASSYGASGMETQYF TGTGCCAGCAGTTACGGAGCTAGCGGGATGGAGACCCAGTACTTC
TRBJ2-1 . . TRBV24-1 CATSEGSYNEQFF TGTGCCACCAGCGAGGGCTCCTACAATGAGCAGTTCTTC
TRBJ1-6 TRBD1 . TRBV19 CASSIDRVSPLHF TGTGCCAGTAGTATCGACAGGGTTTCACCCCTCCACTTT
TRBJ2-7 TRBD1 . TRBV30 CAWSAGQGVHEQYF TGTGCCTGGAGTGCGGGACAGGGGGTACACGAGCAGTACTTC
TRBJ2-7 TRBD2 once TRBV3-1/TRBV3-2 CASSQGGLAGNYEQYF TGTGCCAGCAGCCAAGGGGGACTAGCGGGAAATTACGAGCAGTACTTC
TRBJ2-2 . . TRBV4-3 CASSLGESTGELFF TGCGCCAGCAGTTTGGGGGAGAGCACCGGGGAGCTGTTTTTT
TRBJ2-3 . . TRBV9 CASSTQPHTQYF TGTGCCAGCAGCACCCAGCCCCATACGCAGTATTTT
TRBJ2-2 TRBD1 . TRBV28 CASSGTGGDPGELFF TGTGCCAGCAGCGGGACAGGGGGAGATCCCGGGGAGCTGTTTTTT
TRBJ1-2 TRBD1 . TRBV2 CASTLDRDPYGYTF TGTGCCAGCACCCTAGACAGGGATCCTTATGGCTACACCTTC
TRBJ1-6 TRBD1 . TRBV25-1 CASRETGARNSPLHF TGTGCCAGCAGGGAGACAGGGGCGAGGAATTCACCCCTCCACTTT
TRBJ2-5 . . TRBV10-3 CAISGSFSGQETQYF TGTGCCATCAGTGGATCTTTCTCGGGGCAAGAGACCCAGTACTTC
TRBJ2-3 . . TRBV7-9 CASRLLGGDTQYF TGTGCCAGCAGGCTCCTAGGAGGAGATACGCAGTATTTT
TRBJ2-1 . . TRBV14 CASSQAQRSYNEQFF TGTGCCAGCAGCCAAGCACAACGTTCCTACAATGAGCAGTTCTTC
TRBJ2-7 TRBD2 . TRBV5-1 CASSSGLADSYEQYF TGCGCCAGCAGCAGCGGACTAGCGGACTCCTACGAGCAGTACTTC
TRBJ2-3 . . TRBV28 CASSQGLSSTDTQYF TGTGCCAGCAGTCAAGGACTATCTAGCACAGATACGCAGTATTTT
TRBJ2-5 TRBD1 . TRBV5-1 CASSSGTGVQETQYF TGCGCCAGCAGCTCCGGGACAGGGGTCCAAGAGACCCAGTACTTC
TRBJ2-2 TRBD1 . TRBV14 CASSHRPGQGPSNTGELFF TGTGCCAGCAGCCATCGCCCCGGACAGGGACCTTCGAACACCGGGGAGCTGTTTTTT
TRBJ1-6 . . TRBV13 CAHCGDSRYCLHF TGTGCCCATTGTGGGGATTCTCGTTATTGCCTCCACTTT
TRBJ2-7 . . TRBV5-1 CASSLGTPSYEQYF TGCGCCAGCAGCTTGGGGACACCGTCCTACGAGCAGTACTTC
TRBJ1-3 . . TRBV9 CASSSPGSGNTIYF TGTGCCAGCAGTTCCCCGGGATCTGGAAACACCATATATTTT
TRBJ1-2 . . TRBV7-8 CASSTLDSENYGYTF TGTGCCAGCAGCACTTTGGACAGTGAGAACTATGGCTACACCTTC
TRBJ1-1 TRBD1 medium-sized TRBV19 CASTHTGGWITEAFF TGTGCCAGTACTCATACAGGGGGCTGGATCACTGAAGCTTTCTTT
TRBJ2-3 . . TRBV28 CASRDTDTQYF TGTGCCAGCAGGGATACAGATACGCAGTATTTT
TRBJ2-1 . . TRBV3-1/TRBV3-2 CASSQGGIAQFF TGTGCCAGCAGCCAGGGCGGGATAGCGCAGTTCTTC
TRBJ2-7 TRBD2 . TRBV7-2 CASSSLGVAGVEQYF TGTGCCAGCAGCTCCCTGGGGGTAGCGGGAGTCGAGCAGTACTTC
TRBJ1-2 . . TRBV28 CASGRSFGYTF TGTGCCAGCGGAAGGTCCTTTGGCTACACCTTC
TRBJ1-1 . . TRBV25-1 CASRTPNTEAFF TGTGCCAGCAGAACACCGAACACTGAAGCTTTCTTT
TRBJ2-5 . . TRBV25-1 CASSAGRARTQYF TGTGCCAGCAGTGCCGGTCGGGCCAGAACCCAGTACTTC
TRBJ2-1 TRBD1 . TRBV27 CASSLPTFSRQGAYEQFF TGTGCCAGCAGTTTACCCACTTTCTCGAGGCAGGGGGCCTATGAGCAGTTCTTC
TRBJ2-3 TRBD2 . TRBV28 CASSPGTIPSTDTQYF TGTGCCAGCAGTCCCGGGACTATTCCTAGCACAGATACGCAGTATTTT
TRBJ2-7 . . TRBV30 CAWRVSSDIYEQYF TGTGCCTGGAGGGTTTCGAGCGATATCTACGAGCAGTACTTC
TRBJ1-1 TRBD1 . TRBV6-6 CASSMQGETEAFF TGTGCCAGCAGTATGCAGGGGGAGACTGAAGCTTTCTTT
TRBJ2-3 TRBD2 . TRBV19 CASSNSSGGVRTDTQYF TGTGCCAGTAGTAACTCTAGCGGGGGTGTGAGGACAGATACGCAGTATTTT
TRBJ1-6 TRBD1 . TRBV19 CASSTLDRDNSSLHF TGTGCCAGTAGTACTCTGGACAGGGATAATTCATCCCTCCACTTT
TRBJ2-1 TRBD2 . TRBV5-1 CASSSGLGTSPSEQFF TGCGCCAGCAGCTCCGGTCTCGGGACTAGCCCGAGTGAGCAGTTCTTC